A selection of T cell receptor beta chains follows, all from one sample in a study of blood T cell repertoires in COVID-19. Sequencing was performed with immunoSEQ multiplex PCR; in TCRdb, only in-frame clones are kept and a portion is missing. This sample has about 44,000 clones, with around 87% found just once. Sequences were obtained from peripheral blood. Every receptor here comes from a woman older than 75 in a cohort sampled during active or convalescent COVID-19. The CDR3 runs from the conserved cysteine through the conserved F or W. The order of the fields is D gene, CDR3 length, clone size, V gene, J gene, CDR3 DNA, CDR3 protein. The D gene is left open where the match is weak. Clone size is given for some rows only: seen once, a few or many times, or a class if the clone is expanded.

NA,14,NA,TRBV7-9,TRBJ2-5,TGTGCCAGCAGCCACGGACAGCTGTCGGGGACCCAGTACTTC,CASSHGQLSGTQYF
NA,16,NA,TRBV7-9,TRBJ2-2,TGTGCCAGCAGCCCGGGACTTAAGGGCGTCCCCGGGGAGCTGTTTTTT,CASSPGLKGVPGELFF
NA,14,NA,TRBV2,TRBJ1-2,TGTGCCTCGGCGGGCCAAGGTGGGAACTATGGCTACACCTTC,CASAGQGGNYGYTF
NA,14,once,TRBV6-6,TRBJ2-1,TGTGCCACCTTCCCGGCGGGGTCCTACAATGAGCAGTTCTTC,CATFPAGSYNEQFF
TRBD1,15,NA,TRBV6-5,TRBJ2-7,TGTGCCAGCACCAGACAGGGGGGGCTTACCTACGAGCAGTACTTC,CASTRQGGLTYEQYF
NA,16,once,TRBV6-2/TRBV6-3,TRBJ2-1,TGTGCCAGCAGTTATAGTTTGGACAGTCCCTATGGTGAGCAGTTCTTC,CASSYSLDSPYGEQFF
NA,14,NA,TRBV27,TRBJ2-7,TGTGCCAGCAGTATACAGGGGGAGGGACACGAGCAGTACTTC,CASSIQGEGHEQYF
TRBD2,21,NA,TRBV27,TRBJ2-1,TGTGCCAGCAGCAAACTTACCGGCACTAGCGGGAGGGCCACTAGACCCCATGAGCAGTTCTTC,CASSKLTGTSGRATRPHEQFF
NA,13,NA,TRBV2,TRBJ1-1,TGTGCCAACCGGGATCCCTCGCGGACTGAAGCTTTCTTT,CANRDPSRTEAFF
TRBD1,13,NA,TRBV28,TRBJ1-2,TGTGCCAGCAGGGTATCGACAGGGATTGGCTACACCTTC,CASRVSTGIGYTF
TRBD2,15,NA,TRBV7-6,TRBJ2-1,TGTGCAATTGCGCGGTTAGCGGGGAGTAACAATGAGCAGTTCTTC,CAIARLAGSNNEQFF
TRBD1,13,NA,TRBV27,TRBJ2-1,TGTGCCAGCAGTCCGACAGGGTGGGGTGAGCAGTTCTTC,CASSPTGWGEQFF
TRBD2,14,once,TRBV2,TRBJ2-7,TGTGCCAGCCTAGGGACTAGCGGGAGTTACGAGCAGTACTTC,CASLGTSGSYEQYF
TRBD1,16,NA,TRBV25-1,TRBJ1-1,TGTGCCAGCAGTTATGGGGCGCAGGGGGAGAACACTGAAGCTTTCTTT,CASSYGAQGENTEAFF
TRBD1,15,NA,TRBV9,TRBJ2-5,TGTGCCAGCAGCCCCTCAGGGGGATTTAGGGAGACCCAGTACTTC,CASSPSGGFRETQYF
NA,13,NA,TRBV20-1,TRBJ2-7,TGCAGTGCTAGTCAGGGCGATTACTACGAGCAGTACTTC,CSASQGDYYEQYF
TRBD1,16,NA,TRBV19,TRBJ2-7,TGTGCCAGTAGTATCCCGCCGGGACAGGGCCCCCACGAGCAGTACTTC,CASSIPPGQGPHEQYF
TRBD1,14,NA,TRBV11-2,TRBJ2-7,TGTGCCAGCAGCCAGAGGACAGGGCTCTACGAGCAGTACTTC,CASSQRTGLYEQYF
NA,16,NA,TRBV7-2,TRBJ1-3,TGTGCCAGCAGCACCAAGACAGGCCCCTCTGGAAACACCATATATTTT,CASSTKTGPSGNTIYF
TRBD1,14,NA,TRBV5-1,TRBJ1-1,TGCGCCAGCAGCTTGGACAGGGGTTCCACTGAAGCTTTCTTT,CASSLDRGSTEAFF
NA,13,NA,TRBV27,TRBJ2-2,TGTGCCAGCAGTGACAGGTACACCGGGGAGCTGTTTTTT,CASSDRYTGELFF
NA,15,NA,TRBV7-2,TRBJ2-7,TGTGCCAGCAGCTTAGCCCCGGAGAGCTCCTACGAGCAGTACTTC,CASSLAPESSYEQYF
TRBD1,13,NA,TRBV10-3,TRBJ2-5,TGTGCCATCAGACAACAGGGGCAGGAGACCCAGTACTTC,CAIRQQGQETQYF
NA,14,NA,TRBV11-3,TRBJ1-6,TGTGCCAGCAGCTTAGGGCAGGGGAATTCACCCCTCCACTTT,CASSLGQGNSPLHF
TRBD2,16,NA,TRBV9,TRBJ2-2,TGTGCCAGCAGCGCGGGGACTAGCGGGAGCCCCGGGGAGCTGTTTTTT,CASSAGTSGSPGELFF
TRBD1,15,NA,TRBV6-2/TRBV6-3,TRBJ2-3,TGTGCCAGCAGTTACCTCGGACAGGAAACAGATACGCAGTATTTT,CASSYLGQETDTQYF
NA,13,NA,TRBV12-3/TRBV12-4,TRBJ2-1,TGTGCCAGCAGTTTGAACGAGTACAATGAGCAGTTCTTC,CASSLNEYNEQFF
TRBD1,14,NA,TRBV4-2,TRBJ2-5,TGTGCCAGCAGCCACGGACAGGGCCAAGAGACCCAGTACTTC,CASSHGQGQETQYF
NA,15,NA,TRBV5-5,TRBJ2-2,TGTGCCAGCAGCTTGCAGACAGCAGGTACCGGGGAGCTGTTTTTT,CASSLQTAGTGELFF
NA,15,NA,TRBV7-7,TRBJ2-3,TGTGCTAGCAGCCGTGGGACAACCCTCACAGATACGCAGTATTTT,CASSRGTTLTDTQYF
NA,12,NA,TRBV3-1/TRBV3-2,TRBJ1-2,TGTGCCAGCAGCCAAGCAGGTCGGGGCTACACCTTC,CASSQAGRGYTF
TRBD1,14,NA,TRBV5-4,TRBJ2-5,TGTGCCAGCAGCTTGTCGACAGGGGAAGAGACCCAGTACTTC,CASSLSTGEETQYF